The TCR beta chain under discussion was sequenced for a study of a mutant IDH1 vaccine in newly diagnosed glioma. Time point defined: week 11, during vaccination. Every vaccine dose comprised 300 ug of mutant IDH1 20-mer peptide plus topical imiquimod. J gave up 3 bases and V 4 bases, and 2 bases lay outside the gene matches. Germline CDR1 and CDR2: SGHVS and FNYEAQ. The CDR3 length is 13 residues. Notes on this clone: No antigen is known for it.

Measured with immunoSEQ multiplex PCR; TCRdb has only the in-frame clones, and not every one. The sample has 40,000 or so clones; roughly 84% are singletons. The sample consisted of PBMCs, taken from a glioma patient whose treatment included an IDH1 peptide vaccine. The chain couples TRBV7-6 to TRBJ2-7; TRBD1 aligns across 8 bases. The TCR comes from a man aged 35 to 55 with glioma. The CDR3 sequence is CASSSGTGYEQYF. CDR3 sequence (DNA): TGTGCCAGCAGCTCCGGGACAGGCTACGAGCAGTACTTC.